A selection of T cell receptor beta chains follows, all from one sample in a study of beta chain features in type 1 diabetes. Method: immunoSEQ multiplex PCR; TCRdb's copy keeps in-frame clones and lacks some. The table shows more than 300,000 clones, with approximately 12% occurring only once. Specimen: naive CD4+ T cells from blood. These TCRs come from a young woman with type 1 diabetes. The CDR3 runs from the conserved cysteine through the conserved F or W. A D gene is named only where the DNA matches it firmly. Only part of the rows carry a size: once, few, many, or a class if the clone is expanded.

few TRBJ1-2 TRBV7-2 - CASSQVGGPYGYTF TGTGCCAGCAGCCAGGTGGGGGGGCCTTATGGCTACACCTTC
few TRBJ2-3 TRBV7-9 - CASSSPTAPRTQYF TGTGCCAGCAGCTCTCCGACGGCCCCGAGGACGCAGTATTTT
few TRBJ2-1 TRBV7-2 TRBD1 CASSLRGDRGTSYNEQFF TGTGCCAGCAGCTTACGGGGGGACAGGGGCACTTCCTACAATGAGCAGTTCTTC
- TRBJ2-3 TRBV7-9 - CASSLSVSTDTQYF TGTGCCAGCAGCTTATCGGTCAGCACAGATACGCAGTATTTT
few TRBJ2-3 TRBV28 TRBD2 CASTRGGTDTQYF TGTGCCAGCACACGGGGGGGCACAGATACGCAGTATTTT
few TRBJ2-5 TRBV27 TRBD2 CASSLMGGNQETQYF TGTGCCAGCAGTTTAATGGGAGGGAACCAAGAGACCCAGTACTTC
few TRBJ2-2 TRBV28 - CALTGLNTGELFF TGTGCATTGACTGGATTGAACACCGGGGAGCTGTTTTTT
- TRBJ2-4 TRBV4-1 - CASSSQTLLTPKNIQYF TGCGCCAGCAGCTCACAGACACTCCTCACCCCGAAAAACATTCAGTACTTC
- TRBJ1-1 TRBV6-5 - CASRTAGARWTEAFF TGTGCCAGCAGGACGGCAGGGGCGCGGTGGACTGAAGCTTTCTTT
- TRBJ2-5 TRBV27 TRBD2 CASSLATREAQYF TGTGCCAGCAGTTTGGCGACACGGGAGGCCCAGTACTTC
- TRBJ2-1 TRBV9 TRBD2 CASSVEREGNYNEQFF TGTGCCAGCAGCGTAGAGCGGGAGGGAAACTACAATGAGCAGTTCTTC
few TRBJ2-3 TRBV6-5 - CASSYGGLTAYTQYF TGTGCCAGCAGTTATGGCGGGCTTACAGCCTATACGCAGTATTTT
few TRBJ1-4 TRBV29-1 TRBD1 CSVLRIGQGARLFF TGCAGCGTCTTGAGAATTGGACAGGGGGCCAGACTGTTTTTT
few TRBJ1-2 TRBV25-1 TRBD1 CASSRTGGPTGYTF TGTGCCAGCAGCCGGACAGGGGGCCCAACGGGCTACACCTTC
- TRBJ2-3 TRBV5-1 TRBD1 CASSGAGQGTDTQYF TGCGCCAGCAGCGGGGCTGGACAGGGCACAGATACGCAGTATTTT
few TRBJ1-1 TRBV30 - CAWSVQGNTEAFF TGTGCCTGGAGTGTACAGGGGAACACTGAAGCTTTCTTT
- TRBJ2-1 TRBV2 TRBD2 CASRDYNFSEQFF TGTGCCAGCCGGGACTACAACTTCAGTGAGCAGTTCTTC
few TRBJ1-4 TRBV7-2 TRBD1 CASRWDRENEKLFF TGTGCCAGCAGATGGGACAGGGAAAACGAAAAACTGTTTTTT
- TRBJ2-2 TRBV30 TRBD1 CAWDTGQGAISTGELFF TGTGCCTGGGACACGGGACAGGGGGCGATTTCCACCGGGGAGCTGTTTTTT
- TRBJ2-1 TRBV18 TRBD1 CASITGTGGNEQFF TGTGCCAGCATAACAGGGACAGGGGGCAATGAGCAGTTCTTC
- TRBJ2-7 TRBV7-2 TRBD2 CASSLSRTSGISYEQYF TGTGCCAGCAGCCTATCCCGGACTAGCGGCATCTCCTACGAGCAGTACTTC
- TRBJ2-7 TRBV7-2 TRBD2 CASSLGASGRPRDYEQYF TGTGCCAGCAGCTTAGGTGCTAGCGGGAGGCCTAGGGATTACGAGCAGTACTTC
few TRBJ2-7 TRBV7-2 - CASRRGYEQYF TGTGCCAGCAGGCGCGGGTACGAGCAGTACTTC
few TRBJ2-7 TRBV4-3 TRBD2 CASSHLWGGLGEQYF TGCGCCAGCAGCCACCTATGGGGGGGGTTGGGCGAGCAGTACTTC
- TRBJ2-7 TRBV30 TRBD1 CAWASPADRGLYEQYF TGTGCCTGGGCGTCCCCCGCGGACAGGGGGCTGTACGAGCAGTACTTC
once TRBJ1-6 TRBV9 TRBD1 CASSVAGLDRDSPLHF TGTGCCAGCAGCGTAGCTGGTCTGGACAGGGATTCACCCCTCCACTTT
- TRBJ2-7 TRBV28 - CASLGGSPYEQYF TGTGCCAGCCTAGGCGGGTCCCCCTACGAGCAGTACTTC
few TRBJ2-5 TRBV25-1 - CASSRTDKETQYF TGTGCCAGCAGCAGGACAGACAAAGAGACCCAGTACTTC
few TRBJ2-3 TRBV20-1 - CSATLDTQYF TGCAGTGCTACGTTAGATACGCAGTATTTT
- TRBJ1-1 TRBV7-2 - CASSSAGLNTEAFF TGTGCCAGCAGCTCGGCCGGGTTGAACACTGAAGCTTTCTTT
few TRBJ2-3 TRBV7-2 - CASSPNRALSTDTQYF TGTGCCAGCAGCCCTAATCGAGCCCTTAGCACAGATACGCAGTATTTT
few TRBJ2-7 TRBV7-2 TRBD1 CASSPRQGGSQYF TGTGCCAGCAGCCCAAGACAGGGGGGATCTCAGTACTTC
- TRBJ2-3 TRBV4-3 TRBD2 CASSQGMLAGATDTQYF TGCGCCAGCAGCCAGGGGATGCTAGCGGGAGCAACAGATACGCAGTATTTT
few TRBJ2-2 TRBV7-3 - CASSLNRNTGELFF TGTGCCAGCAGCTTAAATAGGAACACCGGGGAGCTGTTTTTT
- TRBJ1-2 TRBV9 - CASSRGADYGYTF TGTGCCAGCAGCCGGGGGGCTGACTATGGCTACACCTTC
- TRBJ2-5 TRBV11-3 - CASRSGTRVWETQYF TGTGCCAGCAGGTCGGGTACGAGGGTATGGGAGACCCAGTACTTC
few TRBJ1-1 TRBV29-1 - CSVEGQMNTEAFF TGCAGCGTTGAAGGTCAGATGAACACTGAAGCTTTCTTT
- TRBJ2-5 TRBV5-1 - CASSYLDRQETQYF TGCGCCAGCAGCTACTTGGACAGACAAGAGACCCAGTACTTC
few TRBJ2-7 TRBV28 - CASTVQGLGYEQYF TGTGCCAGCACCGTACAGGGTCTGGGCTACGAGCAGTACTTC
few TRBJ2-3 TRBV21-1 - CASSKAGGSTDTQYF TGTGCCAGCAGCAAAGCGGGGGGGAGCACAGATACGCAGTATTTT
few TRBJ1-2 TRBV7-8 - CASSPDVRQLNYGYTF TGTGCCAGCAGCCCCGACGTCAGACAGCTCAACTATGGCTACACCTTC
few TRBJ2-3 TRBV6-6 TRBD2 CASSNIAGGTDTQYF TGTGCCAGCAGTAACATAGCGGGAGGCACAGATACGCAGTATTTT